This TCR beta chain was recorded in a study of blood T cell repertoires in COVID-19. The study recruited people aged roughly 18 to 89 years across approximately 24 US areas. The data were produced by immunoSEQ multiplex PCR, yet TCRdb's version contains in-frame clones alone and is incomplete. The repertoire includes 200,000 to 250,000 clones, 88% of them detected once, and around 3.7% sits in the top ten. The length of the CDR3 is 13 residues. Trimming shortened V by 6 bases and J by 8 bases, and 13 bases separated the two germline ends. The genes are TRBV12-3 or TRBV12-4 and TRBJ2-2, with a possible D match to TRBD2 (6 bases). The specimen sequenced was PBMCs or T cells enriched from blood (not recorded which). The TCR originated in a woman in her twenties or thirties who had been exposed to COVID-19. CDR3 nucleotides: TGTGCCAGCAGGCGACTAGGGGTGGGGGAGCTGTTTTTT. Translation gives CASRRLGVGELFF.